This T cell receptor (beta chain) was documented in a study of blood T cell repertoires in COVID-19. About the study: Whether acute or convalescent, the COVID-19 samples came from the United States, Italy and Spain. T cells, B-cell-depleted T cells, or PBMCs supplied cDNA or gDNA.

Original processing notes: The authors estimated nucleated cell counts from reference gene primer amplification. The assay was immunoSEQ multiplex PCR, and TCRdb's table has in-frame clones only and misses some. The V and J calls and clone size come from that table; D and trimming were worked out from the DNA. The sample shows some 30,000 clones, 70% to 90% of them seen only once. The CDR3 spans 16 residues. The rearrangement joins TRBV21-1 to TRBJ2-2; the table names TRBD1, a call not compared with the DNA. TRBV21-1 represents a pseudogene. Specimen: peripheral blood. The TCR was taken from a human donor in a cohort sampled during active COVID-19. DNA for the CDR3: TGTGCCAGCAGCGATGAAACAGGGGCCGGGTCCGGGGAGCTGTTTTTT. It translates to CASSDETGAGSGELFF.